This record concerns one TCR beta chain sequence. The sample holds many counts of this clonotype. Its recognized antigen is unknown. One base away there is no much larger clone; base qualities are not given. The entry originates in a study of T cells in Graves' hyperthyroidism and ophthalmopathy (dated by TCRdb to between 2018 and 2021). Notes on the research overall: Peripheral blood samples were taken at initial diagnosis, before any treatment was given. The approximately 90 discovery patients were randomly split 7:3 into training and test sets. Prospective prediction of ophthalmopathy was tested in an independent validation cohort of fewer than 20 hyperthyroidism patients and 17 patients who later progressed to ophthalmopathy. TCR V-J signatures able to tell the groups apart were searched for in a discovery cohort of 90 to 100 patients, of whom roughly 42 had Graves' ophthalmopathy and 55 to 65 had stable Graves' hyperthyroidism. In addition, the study compared T-cell repertoires in thyroid tissue and in blood from over 5 Graves' hyperthyroidism patients. Following sampling, methimazole starting at 30 mg daily was given to hyperthyroidism patients, and high-dose intravenous methylprednisolone was given to ophthalmopathy patients. According to the paper, TCR Vbeta CDR3 sequencing was carried out on 120 to 150 peripheral blood samples, which came from about 45 ophthalmopathy, 80 or so hyperthyroidism and roughly 17 progressor patients. General conclusions and limits of the study: Most expanded thyroid clonotypes (frequency above 0.001) were also detected in blood, a finding suggesting that blood repertoires may reflect thyroid immune responses. No statistical method was used to fix the sample size in advance, and group allocation was not hidden from the investigators. In validation, the model predicted progression to ophthalmopathy a median of approximately 6.6 months before onset, with approximately 70% sensitivity and 72.22% specificity. A 13 V-J signature model separated ophthalmopathy from stable hyperthyroidism, with approximately 87% sensitivity and approximately 81% specificity in cross-validation and 80%/75% in testing.

The TCR beta CDR3 regions were amplified from the RNA transcripts. A first-round RT-PCR of the TCR CDR3 used the HTBI primer set with the Qiagen OneStep RT-PCR kit. The libraries were constructed in a second round of multiplex PCR and then size-selected and purified. Paired-end sequencing of the libraries was performed with 100 bp reads on an Illumina HiSeq2000. In the authors' own workflow: SOAPnuke was used to process the raw data, with reads discarded if the reads contained adapters or uncalled bases, had a mean Phred below 15, or lacked an exact constant-primer or identifier match. COPE v1.2.5 was used to merge high-quality paired reads, and clonotypes were defined as unique nucleotide sequences. MiTCR v1.1 was used to align the clonotypes against IMGT TRBV, TRBD and TRBJ reference segments. The analysis was restricted to V-J combinations with a frequency above 0.0001, which together covered just over 98% of the repertoires. A TCS score was defined as the ratio between F50 (clonal expansion) and ExV (chaos), using BLOSUM62-based TCRdist between CDR3 peptides within each V-J. Welch's t-statistics and random forest reduced 500 to 550 V-J features to fewer than 15, which were used in a naive Bayes classifier (R e1071). TCRdb redid the processing of the public reads, applying fastp at Q25 and MiXCR, and retained in-frame beta chains. Each entry merges the rows of one CDR3 protein and shows their most common DNA and genes. The V and J calls and clone size come from TCRdb's table, not from the authors' own analysis. This sample lists 500,000 to 700,000 distinct CDR3 sequences; approximately 16% were detected once. Together, the top ten hold around a sixth of the sample.

A patient counted as having stable Graves' hyperthyroidism if no progression to ophthalmopathy occurred over 18 months of follow-up. Hyperthyroidism patients were newly diagnosed, had a disease duration of under 2 months, and were aged 18 to 65 years. Patients with uncontrolled infections, other autoimmune diseases, pregnancy or lactation were excluded. Clinical symptoms, serum thyroxine and TRAb, thyroid ultrasound, and orbital computed tomography formed the basis for the diagnoses. PBMCs were separated from roughly 9.6 ml of fresh peripheral blood using Ficoll-Paque density gradient centrifugation. Total RNA was extracted using Trizol reagent, and RNA quality was assessed on an Agilent 2100 Bioanalyzer. The germline V gene yields SGHRS for CDR1 and YFSETQ for CDR2. The V and J ends are trimmed by 3 bases and 2 bases, leaving 11 bases between them. Reading from cysteine to phenylalanine, the CDR3 counts 14 amino acids. The entry retains the CDR3 DNA only, 42 bases that are in frame from base 1.

The chain links TRBV5-1 with TRBJ2-5; 5 matching bases give a weak D call of TRBD1. The sample taken for sequencing was blood. This clonotype was sampled from a woman aged 18 to 35 with Graves' hyperthyroidism. The nucleotide sequence reads TGCGCCAGCAGCTCTCGACAGATTCAAGAGACCCAGTACTTC. This is translated as CASSSRQIQETQYF.